The T cell receptor (beta chain) under discussion was sequenced for a study of post-analysis software for immune sequencing data. Turning to this clonotype: Its antigen is not identified.

This CDR3 is built from 16 residues. Germline V gives CDR1 MNHEY, CDR2 SVGEGT. Trimming removed 0 bases from V and 5 bases from J; junction bases left unmatched: 6. Findings and caveats of the study: Significantly lower normalized Chao1 diversity was found in patients with multiple sclerosis relative to controls. Strong co-clustering by F measure linked samples that shared a preparation batch. Controls showed lower frequencies than patients for several TRBV segments, and TRBV5-6, TRBV5-1 and TRBV20-1 were among these.

Prepared libraries of TCR beta cDNA carried unique molecular identifiers. Each CDR3 protein is one row after TCRdb ran MiXCR on the PCR reads. The sample contains approximately 730,000 distinct CDR3 sequences, roughly 50% of which appear only once. The sequenced material came from blood. The genes are TRBV6-2 or TRBV6-3 and TRBJ2-3; TRBD1 matches 9 bases. The clonotype comes from a girl aged 10-17 years with multiple sclerosis. The CDR3 region has the DNA TGTGCCAGCAGTTACTCGTGGACAGGGGACCAAGATACGCAGTATTTT. It codes for CASSYSWTGDQDTQYF.